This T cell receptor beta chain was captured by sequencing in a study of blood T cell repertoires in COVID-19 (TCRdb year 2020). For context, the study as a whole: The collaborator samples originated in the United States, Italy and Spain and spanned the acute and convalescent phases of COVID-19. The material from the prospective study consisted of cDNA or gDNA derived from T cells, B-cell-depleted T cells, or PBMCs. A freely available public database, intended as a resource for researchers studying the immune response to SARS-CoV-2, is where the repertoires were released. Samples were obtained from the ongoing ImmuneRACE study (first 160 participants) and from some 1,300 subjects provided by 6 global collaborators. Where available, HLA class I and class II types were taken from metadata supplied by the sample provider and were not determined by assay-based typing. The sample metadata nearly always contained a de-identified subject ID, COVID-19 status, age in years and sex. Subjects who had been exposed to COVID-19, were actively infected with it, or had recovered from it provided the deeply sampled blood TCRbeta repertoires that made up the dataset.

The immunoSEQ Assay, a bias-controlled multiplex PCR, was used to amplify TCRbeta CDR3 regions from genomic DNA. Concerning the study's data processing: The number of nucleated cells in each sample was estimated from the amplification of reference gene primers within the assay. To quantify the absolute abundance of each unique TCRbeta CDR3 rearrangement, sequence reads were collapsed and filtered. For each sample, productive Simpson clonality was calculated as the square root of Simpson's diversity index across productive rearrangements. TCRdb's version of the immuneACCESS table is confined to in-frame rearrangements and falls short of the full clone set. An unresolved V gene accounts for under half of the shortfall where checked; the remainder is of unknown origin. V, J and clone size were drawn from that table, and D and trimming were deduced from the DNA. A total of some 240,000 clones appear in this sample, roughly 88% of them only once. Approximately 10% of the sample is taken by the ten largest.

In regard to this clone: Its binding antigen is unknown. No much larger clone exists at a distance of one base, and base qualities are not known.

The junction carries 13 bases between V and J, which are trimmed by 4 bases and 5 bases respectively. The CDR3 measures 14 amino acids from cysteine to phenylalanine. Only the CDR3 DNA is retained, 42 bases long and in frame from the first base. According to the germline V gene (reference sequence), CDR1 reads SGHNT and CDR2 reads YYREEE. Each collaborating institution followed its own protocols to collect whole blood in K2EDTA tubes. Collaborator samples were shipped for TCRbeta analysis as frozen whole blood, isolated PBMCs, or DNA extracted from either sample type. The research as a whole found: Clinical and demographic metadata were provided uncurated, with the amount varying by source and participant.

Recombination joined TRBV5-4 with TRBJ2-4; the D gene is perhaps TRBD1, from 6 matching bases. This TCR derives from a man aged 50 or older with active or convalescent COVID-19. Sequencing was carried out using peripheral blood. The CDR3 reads CASSRKPGENIQYF. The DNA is TGTGCCAGCAGCAGAAAGCCAGGGGAAAACATTCAGTACTTC.